This T cell receptor beta chain was identified in a study of T-cell memory formation after mild COVID-19. The authors produced TCR alpha and TCR beta cDNA libraries with sample barcodes and UMIs by 5'RACE using constant-segment primers. TCRdb recomputed calls from the 5' RACE reads with MiXCR, one row per CDR3 protein. The sample has under 300,000 distinct CDR3 sequences, approximately 18% seen once. As to this clonotype: Antigen specificity is unknown.

Germline V lookup: CDR1 LGHNA, CDR2 YSLEER. The CDR3 is 14 residues long. Losses at the gene ends were 6 bases for V and 8 bases for J; bases not matched to a gene: 11. Study observations and caveats: CD4+ clones that contracted lay mainly in CM and EM; CD8+ ones lay in EMRA.

This chain uses TRBV4-3 with TRBJ1-2, with 8 bases that match TRBD1. Sequenced: PBMCs or a T cell subset sorted from them (not recorded which). The receptor was isolated from a man between 18 and 29 years old who had mild COVID-19 (a few samples of this study predate the infection). Cell type and time point are not known. The CDR3 DNA reads as TGCGCCAGCAGTACAACAGGGGGAGGGCTCGGCTACACCTTC. It yields the protein CASSTTGGGLGYTF.